This T cell receptor beta chain derives from a study of CD8+CD57+ T cells in acquired aplastic anemia. CD8+CD57+ cell expansion had been shown by flow cytometry in patients chosen for sequencing. Severe acquired aplastic anemia was present in every patient. None of the patients had been given any therapy when their blood was sampled. This clonotype was observed many times. Antigen specificity is unknown. Study observations and caveats: No significant patient-versus-control difference appeared in CD8+ Simpson's diversity. Patients and controls turned out to have twenty-nine CD8+ CDR3 sequences in common.

Both TCR beta VDJ combination and CDR3 sequence profiling were carried out. Genomic DNA was the template for this profiling. TCRdb used MiXCR to reprocess the reads, holding one entry per CDR3 protein. Altogether some 170,000 distinct CDR3 sequences are present, roughly 48% being singletons, with the ten largest covering about 1%. Trimming took 5 bases from V and 0 from J, leaving 7 bases between them. The CDR3 sequence is 14 residues long. Germline V CDR1 and CDR2: SEHNR, FQNEAQ (reference sequence). This rearrangement joins TRBV7-9 to TRBJ1-4; D is ambiguous. The sequence came from a human donor with aplastic anemia. Sequencing was done on a sample of sorted CD4+, CD8+, or CD8+CD57+ T cells (not recorded which) from PBMCs. The CDR3 region is CASSRLATNEKLFF. The CDR3 DNA is TGTGCCAGCAGCAGACTTGCAACTAATGAAAAACTGTTTTTT.